The subject of this entry is one T cell receptor beta chain. Through a sample-barcoded 5' primer and a J-beta primer mix, a second PCR was run for roughly 6 to 12 cycles. TCRdb used MiXCR to reprocess the 5' RACE reads, holding one entry per CDR3 protein. The table shows over 600,000 distinct CDR3 sequences, with approximately 60% occurring only once. This CDR3 comprises 14 residues. In germline, CDR1 is SNHLY, CDR2 FYNNEI. V was clipped by 6 bases and J by 0 bases, with 10 bases between them. This specimen comes from a study of blood T cells in healthy people across ages. The study recruited healthy Caucasian donors from Russia who were aged roughly 6 to 95.

Sequencing input: blood. The receptor comes from a man in his forties in good health. The rearrangement joins TRBV2 to TRBJ2-3; TRBD1 or TRBD2 may be the D gene (6 bases each). The CDR3 DNA reads as TGTGCCAGCAGCCCGGGGGCTAGCACAGATACGCAGTATTTT. It specifies CASSPGASTDTQYF.